This is a list of T cell receptor beta chains from one sample in a study of OX40 agonist ivuxolimab in advanced cancers. Data came from immunoSEQ multiplex PCR; TCRdb stores just in-frame clones and leaves some out. The sample gives just over 20,000 clones, around 87% of which show up once; 15% to 20% is in the top ten. Sequenced material: CD4+ or CD8+ T cells sorted from blood, taken in a trial of the OX40 agonist ivuxolimab. All receptors come from an adult with an advanced solid tumor such as melanoma, head and neck, liver or kidney cancer. CDR3s include the opening cysteine and the closing phenylalanine or tryptophan. Each record gives: CDR3 protein, CDR3 DNA, CDR3 length, clone size, J gene, D gene, V gene. D genes are given only for firm matches. A clone size is listed for some rows: how often the clone was seen (once, few, many), or a class if it is expanded.

CASSLPRQGGSYNEQFF TGTGCCAGCAGCTTACCCCGACAGGGGGGGTCCTACAATGAGCAGTTCTTC 17 NA TRBJ2-1 TRBD1 TRBV7-2
CASSQDSGEETQYF TGCGCCAGCAGCCAAGATTCAGGGGAGGAGACCCAGTACTTC 14 NA TRBJ2-5 NA TRBV4-1
CASSQDVSYEQYF TGCGCCAGCAGCCAAGATGTGAGTTACGAGCAGTACTTC 13 NA TRBJ2-7 NA TRBV4-1
CASTPDLRRTGGEAYEQYF TGTGCCAGCACTCCGGACCTGAGGCGAACGGGGGGAGAAGCCTACGAGCAGTACTTC 19 NA TRBJ2-7 TRBD2 TRBV7-9
CASSAGQSFYEQYF TGTGCCAGCAGCGCAGGACAGAGTTTCTACGAGCAGTACTTC 14 NA TRBJ2-7 NA TRBV5-6
CASSPEGWDEQFF TGTGCCAGCAGCCCAGAGGGTTGGGATGAGCAGTTCTTC 13 NA TRBJ2-1 NA TRBV9
CASSLGTGERDEQYF TGCGCCAGCAGCTTGGGGACAGGGGAGAGGGACGAGCAGTACTTC 15 NA TRBJ2-7 TRBD1 TRBV5-1
CASSSSGGHNEQFF TGTGCCAGCAGCTCAAGCGGGGGACACAATGAGCAGTTCTTC 14 NA TRBJ2-1 TRBD2 TRBV9
CAWSVRGLGAEAFF TGTGCCTGGAGTGTACGAGGCCTTGGGGCTGAAGCTTTCTTT 14 once TRBJ1-1 NA TRBV30
CASSGTGGADTQYF TGTGCCAGCAGTGGGACAGGGGGCGCAGATACGCAGTATTTT 14 NA TRBJ2-3 TRBD1 TRBV6-4
CASSLEFGAGETQYF TGTGCCAGCAGCTTGGAGTTTGGGGCGGGGGAGACCCAGTACTTC 15 NA TRBJ2-5 NA TRBV7-6
CASSYSPGGGYGYTF TGTGCCAGCAGTTACTCTCCAGGGGGCGGCTATGGCTACACCTTC 15 once TRBJ1-2 TRBD1 TRBV6-5
CASSPLVTGGTGELFF TGTGCCAGCAGCCCCCTAGTGACGGGAGGGACCGGGGAGCTGTTTTTT 16 NA TRBJ2-2 TRBD2 TRBV9
CARDAGVGDGYTF TGTGCCAGGGATGCGGGGGTTGGGGATGGCTACACCTTC 13 NA TRBJ1-2 NA TRBV9
CASSLKLSYEQYF TGTGCCAGCAGTTTAAAACTATCCTACGAGCAGTACTTC 13 NA TRBJ2-7 NA TRBV27
CASSLASQSAFF TGTGCCAGCAGCTTAGCCTCCCAGTCGGCTTTCTTT 12 NA TRBJ1-1 NA TRBV7-9
CASSLSRRGGPETQYF TGTGCCAGCAGTTTATCAAGGCGGGGGGGCCCTGAGACCCAGTACTTC 16 NA TRBJ2-5 TRBD2 TRBV27
CAQFTGTDPSEQFF TGTGCTCAGTTCACCGGGACAGATCCCAGTGAGCAGTTCTTC 14 NA TRBJ2-1 TRBD1 TRBV30
CASSQDPSGGAETQYF TGCGCCAGCAGCCAAGATCCTAGCGGGGGGGCAGAGACCCAGTACTTC 16 large TRBJ2-5 TRBD2 TRBV4-3
CASSVVGGEQYF TGTGCCAGCAGCGTAGTTGGGGGCGAGCAGTACTTC 12 NA TRBJ2-7 NA TRBV9
CASSAGGTYEQYF TGTGCCAGCAGCGCGGGGGGGACCTACGAGCAGTACTTC 13 NA TRBJ2-7 TRBD2 TRBV11-2
CASSLGQSYEQYF TGTGCCAGCAGTTTGGGACAGTCCTACGAGCAGTACTTC 13 NA TRBJ2-7 TRBD1 TRBV27
CASSFTAFGDSPLHF TGTGCCAGCAGTTTCACAGCCTTCGGGGATTCACCCCTCCACTTT 15 medium-sized TRBJ1-6 NA TRBV27
CASRPTGVYGYTF TGTGCCAGCCGCCCCACAGGAGTCTATGGCTACACCTTC 13 NA TRBJ1-2 NA TRBV27
CASSLIGTTRYNEQFF TGTGCCAGCAGCTTAATCGGGACTACCCGCTACAATGAGCAGTTCTTC 16 NA TRBJ2-1 TRBD2 TRBV11-3
CASSIDQGTYEQYF TGTGCCAGTAGTATAGACCAGGGGACCTACGAGCAGTACTTC 14 NA TRBJ2-7 NA TRBV19